This T cell receptor (beta chain) was captured by sequencing in a study of shared clonotypes between healthy human individuals. Study-wide points: Clonotype sharing among donors was expected to depend on sequencing depth. Non-shared clonotypes had lower generation probabilities than those shared by all four donors.

In the case of this clone: No antigen is known for it.

This CDR3 is 14 amino acids long. Germline V gives CDR1 GTSNPN, CDR2 SVGIG (reference sequence). V was cut by 3 bases and J by 13 bases, with 19 bases left in between. Libraries were prepared by immunoSEQ multiplex PCR; TCRdb keeps only in-frame clonotypes and omits some of them. The data hold approximately 940,000 clones, with less than 85% observed a single time. This clonotype was sampled from a man younger than 35 in good health. The genes are TRBV30 and TRBJ1-6; D is unresolved. The sequenced sample consisted of memory CD4+ T cells sorted from blood. Subset given: CD45RA-negative fraction. The CDR3 nucleotides are TGTGCCTGGAGCCGGCAGAGTCAGGACCCCCCCCTCCACTTT. This codes for CAWSRQSQDPPLHF.